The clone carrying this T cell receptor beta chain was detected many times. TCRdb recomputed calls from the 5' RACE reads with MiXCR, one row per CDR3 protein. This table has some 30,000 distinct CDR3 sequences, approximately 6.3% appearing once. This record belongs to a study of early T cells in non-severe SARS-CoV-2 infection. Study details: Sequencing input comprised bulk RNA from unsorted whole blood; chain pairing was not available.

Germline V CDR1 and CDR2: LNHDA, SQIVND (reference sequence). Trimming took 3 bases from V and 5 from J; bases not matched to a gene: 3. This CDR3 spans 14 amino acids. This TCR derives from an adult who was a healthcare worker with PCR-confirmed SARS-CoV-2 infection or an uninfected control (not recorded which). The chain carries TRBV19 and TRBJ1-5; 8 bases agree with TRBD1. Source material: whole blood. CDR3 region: CASSMGQVDQPQHF. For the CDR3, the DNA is TGTGCCAGTAGTATGGGACAGGTTGATCAGCCCCAGCATTTT.